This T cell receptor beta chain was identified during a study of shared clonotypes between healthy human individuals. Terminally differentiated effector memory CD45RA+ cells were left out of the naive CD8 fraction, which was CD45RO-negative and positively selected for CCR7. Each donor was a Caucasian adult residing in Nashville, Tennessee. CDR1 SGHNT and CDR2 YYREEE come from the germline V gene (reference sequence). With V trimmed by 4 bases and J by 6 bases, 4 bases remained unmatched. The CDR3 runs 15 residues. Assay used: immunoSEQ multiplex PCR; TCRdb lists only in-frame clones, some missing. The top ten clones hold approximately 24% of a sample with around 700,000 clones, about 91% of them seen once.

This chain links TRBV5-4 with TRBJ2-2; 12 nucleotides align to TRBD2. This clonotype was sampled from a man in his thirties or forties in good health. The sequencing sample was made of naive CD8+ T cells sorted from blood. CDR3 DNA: TGTGCCAGCAGCCCGACTAGCGGGAGCCCCGGGGAGCTGTTTTTT. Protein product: CASSPTSGSPGELFF. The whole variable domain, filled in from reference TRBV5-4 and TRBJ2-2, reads ETGVTQSPTHLIKTRGQQVTLRCSSQSGHNTVSWYQQALGQGPQFIFQYYREEENGRGNFPPRFSGLQFPNYSSELNVNALELDDSALYLCASSPTSGSPGELFFGEGSRLTVL.